This T cell receptor (beta chain) was sequenced for a study of CD8 T cells in Susac syndrome. A note on this clonotype: Its antigen is undetermined.

The CDR3 extends over 12 amino acids. Trimming took 6 bases from V and 6 from J; bases not matched to a gene: 5. Germline CDR1 and CDR2: SQVTM and ANQGSEA. A quantity of about 0.5 to 1 ug RNA underwent reverse transcription using random hexamers. TCRdb fed the immunoSEQ multiplex PCR reads into MiXCR, producing one record per CDR3 protein. The table shows about 200,000 distinct CDR3 sequences, with over 90% occurring only once. Sequencing of TCR beta was performed on blood CD8+ T cells and on blood CD4+ T cells. TEMRA cells were FACS-enriched, and CD8+ and CD4+ T cells were isolated negatively. General study points: That the number of individuals in its TCR sequencing and HLA analysis was relatively small was acknowledged by the study.

The chain couples TRBV29-1 to TRBJ2-4; 7 bases align to TRBD1. Input material: CD4+ T cells from PBMCs. This TCR was recovered from a human donor with multiple sclerosis. CDR3 nucleotide sequence: TGCAGCGTAACGGGACAGCGAAACATTCAGTACTTC. Translating gives CSVTGQRNIQYF.